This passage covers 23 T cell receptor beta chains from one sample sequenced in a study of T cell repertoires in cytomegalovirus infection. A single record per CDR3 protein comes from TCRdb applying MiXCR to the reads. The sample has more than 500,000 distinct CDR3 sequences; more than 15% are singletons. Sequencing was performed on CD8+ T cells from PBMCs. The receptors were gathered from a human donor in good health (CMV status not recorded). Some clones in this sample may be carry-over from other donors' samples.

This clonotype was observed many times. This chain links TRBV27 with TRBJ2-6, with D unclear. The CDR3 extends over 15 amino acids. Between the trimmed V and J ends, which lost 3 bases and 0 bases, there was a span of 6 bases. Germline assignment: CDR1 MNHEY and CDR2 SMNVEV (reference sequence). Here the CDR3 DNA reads TGTGCCAGCAGTTTTGGGATCTCTGGGGCCAACGTCCTGACTTTC. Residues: CASSFGISGANVLTF.

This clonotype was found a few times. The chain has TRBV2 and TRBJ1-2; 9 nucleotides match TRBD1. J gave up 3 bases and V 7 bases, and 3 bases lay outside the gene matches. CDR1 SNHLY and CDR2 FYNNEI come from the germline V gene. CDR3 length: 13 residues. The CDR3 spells CASTTGGDYGYTF. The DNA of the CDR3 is TGTGCCAGCACCACAGGGGGCGACTATGGCTACACCTTC.

The CDR3 protein is CSARGRLAVYNEQFF. For the CDR3, the DNA is TGCAGTGCTAGAGGCCGACTAGCCGTTTACAATGAGCAGTTCTTC. The rearrangement links TRBV20-1 to TRBJ2-1; TRBD2 aligns across 7 bases. With V trimmed by 1 base and J by 4 bases, 7 bases remained unmatched. Germline-derived CDR1 and CDR2 are DFQATT and SNEGSKA (reference sequence). This CDR3 has 15 residues.

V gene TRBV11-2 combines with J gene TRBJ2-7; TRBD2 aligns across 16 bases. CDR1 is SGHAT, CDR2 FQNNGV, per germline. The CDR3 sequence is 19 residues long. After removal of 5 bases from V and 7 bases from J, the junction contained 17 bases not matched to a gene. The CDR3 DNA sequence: TGTGCCAGCAGCCAGTTAATCGGGACTAGCGGGAGGGCCCAGAAAGAGCAGTACTTC. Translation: CASSQLIGTSGRAQKEQYF. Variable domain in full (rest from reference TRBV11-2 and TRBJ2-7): EAGVAQSPRYKIIEKRQSVAFWCNPISGHATLYWYQQILGQGPKLLIQFQNNGVVDDSQLPKDRFSAERLKGVDSTLKIQPAKLEDSAVYLCASSQLIGTSGRAQKEQYFGPGTRLTVT.

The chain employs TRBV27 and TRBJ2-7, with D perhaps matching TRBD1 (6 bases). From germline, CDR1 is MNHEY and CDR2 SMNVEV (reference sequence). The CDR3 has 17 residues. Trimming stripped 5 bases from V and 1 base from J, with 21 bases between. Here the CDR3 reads CASSLAHTGPGSYEQYF. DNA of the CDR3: TGTGCCAGCAGTCTTGCCCACACAGGGCCAGGGTCCTACGAGCAGTACTTC.

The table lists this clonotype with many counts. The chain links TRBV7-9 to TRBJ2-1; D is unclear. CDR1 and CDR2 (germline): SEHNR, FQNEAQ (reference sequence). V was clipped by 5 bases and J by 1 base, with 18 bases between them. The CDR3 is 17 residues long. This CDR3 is CASSLVETRSSYNEQFF. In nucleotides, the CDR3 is TGTGCCAGCAGCCTTGTTGAAACTCGTTCTTCCTACAATGAGCAGTTCTTC.

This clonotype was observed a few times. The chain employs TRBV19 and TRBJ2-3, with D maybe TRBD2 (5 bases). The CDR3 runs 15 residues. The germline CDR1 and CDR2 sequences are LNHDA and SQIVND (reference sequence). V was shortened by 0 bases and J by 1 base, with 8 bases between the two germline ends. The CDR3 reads CASSIDLEGTDTQYF. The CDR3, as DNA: TGTGCCAGTAGTATAGATCTGGAGGGCACAGATACGCAGTATTTT.

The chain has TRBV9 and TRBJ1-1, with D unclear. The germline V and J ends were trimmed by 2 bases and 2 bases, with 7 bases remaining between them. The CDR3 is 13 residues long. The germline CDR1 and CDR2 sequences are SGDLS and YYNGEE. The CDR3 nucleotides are TGTGCCAGCAGCGTCAGAGGTAACACTGAAGCTTTCTTT. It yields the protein CASSVRGNTEAFF.

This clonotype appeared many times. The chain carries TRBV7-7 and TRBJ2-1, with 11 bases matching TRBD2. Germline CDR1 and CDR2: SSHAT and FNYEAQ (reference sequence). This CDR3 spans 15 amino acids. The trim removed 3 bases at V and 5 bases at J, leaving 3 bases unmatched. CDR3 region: CASSFTSGGDNEQFF. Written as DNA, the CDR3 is TGTGCCAGCAGCTTTACTAGCGGGGGAGACAATGAGCAGTTCTTC.

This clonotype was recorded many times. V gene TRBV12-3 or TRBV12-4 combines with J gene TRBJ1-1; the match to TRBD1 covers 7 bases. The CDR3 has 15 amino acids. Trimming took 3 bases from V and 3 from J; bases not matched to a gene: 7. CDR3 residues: CASSLRGRTDTEAFF. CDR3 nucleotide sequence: TGTGCCAGCAGTTTGAGGGGGCGCACGGACACTGAAGCTTTCTTT.

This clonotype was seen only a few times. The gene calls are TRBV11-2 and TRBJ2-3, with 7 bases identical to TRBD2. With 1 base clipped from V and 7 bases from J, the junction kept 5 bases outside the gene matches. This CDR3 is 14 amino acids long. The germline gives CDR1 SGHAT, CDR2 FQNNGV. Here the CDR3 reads CASSLGLAANTQYF. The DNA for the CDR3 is TGTGCCAGCAGCTTAGGGCTAGCGGCAAATACGCAGTATTTT.

The chain's CDR3 is CASSDSSGSTRMFYEQYF. In DNA form, the CDR3 reads TGTGCCAGCAGTGATTCTAGCGGATCCACCCGAATGTTTTACGAGCAGTACTTC. The chain couples TRBV25-1 to TRBJ2-7; 7 nucleotides align to TRBD2. Germline CDR1 reads MGHDK; CDR2 reads SYGVNS. The CDR3 has 18 amino acids. The junction had 18 bases not matched to a gene; V was cut back by 3 bases and J by 4 bases.

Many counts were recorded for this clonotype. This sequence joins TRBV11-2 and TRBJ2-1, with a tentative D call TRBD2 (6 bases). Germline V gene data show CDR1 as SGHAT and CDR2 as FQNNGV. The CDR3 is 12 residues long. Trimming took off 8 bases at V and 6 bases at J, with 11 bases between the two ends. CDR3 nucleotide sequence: TGTGCCAGCCGGGGGACTGCCAATGAGCAGTTCTTC. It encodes CASRGTANEQFF. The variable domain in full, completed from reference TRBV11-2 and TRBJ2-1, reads EAGVAQSPRYKIIEKRQSVAFWCNPISGHATLYWYQQILGQGPKLLIQFQNNGVVDDSQLPKDRFSAERLKGVDSTLKIQPAKLEDSAVYLCASRGTANEQFFGPGTRLTVL.

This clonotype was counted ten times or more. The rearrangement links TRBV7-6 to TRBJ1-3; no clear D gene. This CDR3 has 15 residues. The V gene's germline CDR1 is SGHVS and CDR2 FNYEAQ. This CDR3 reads CASSRRAPSGNTIYF. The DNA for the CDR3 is TGTGCTTCATCTAGGCGGGCACCCTCTGGAAACACCATATATTTT.

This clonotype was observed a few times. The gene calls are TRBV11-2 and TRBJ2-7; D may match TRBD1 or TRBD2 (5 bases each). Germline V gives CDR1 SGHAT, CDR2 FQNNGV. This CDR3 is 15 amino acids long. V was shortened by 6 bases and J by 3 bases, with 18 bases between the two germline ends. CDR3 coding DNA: TGTGCCAGCAGTCGATGGGACCAGTTTAACTACGAGCAGTACTTC. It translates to CASSRWDQFNYEQYF.

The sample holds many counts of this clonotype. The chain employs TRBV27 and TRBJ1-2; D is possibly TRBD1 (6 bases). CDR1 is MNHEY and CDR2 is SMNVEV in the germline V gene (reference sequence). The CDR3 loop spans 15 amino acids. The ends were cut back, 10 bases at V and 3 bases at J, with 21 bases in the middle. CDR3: CATPGGHFLHYGYTF. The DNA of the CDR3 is TGTGCCACCCCCGGGGGACACTTTCTACACTATGGCTACACCTTC.

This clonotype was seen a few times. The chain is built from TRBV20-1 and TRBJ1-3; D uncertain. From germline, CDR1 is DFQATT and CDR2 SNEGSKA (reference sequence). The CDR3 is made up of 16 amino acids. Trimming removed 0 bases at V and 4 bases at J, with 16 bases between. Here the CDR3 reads CSARDLFLERGNTIYF. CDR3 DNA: TGCAGTGCTAGAGATCTCTTCCTGGAAAGGGGAAACACCATATATTTT.

CDR3 DNA sequence: TGTGCCAGTCGGTTTTGGGACAATCAGCCCCAGCATTTT. The encoded protein is CASRFWDNQPQHF. V usage is TRBV19 and J usage is TRBJ1-5; D unclear. Deletions cut 8 bases from V and 3 bases from J, with 11 bases between. CDR1 and CDR2 from the germline V gene are LNHDA and SQIVND (reference sequence). CDR3 length equals 13 residues.

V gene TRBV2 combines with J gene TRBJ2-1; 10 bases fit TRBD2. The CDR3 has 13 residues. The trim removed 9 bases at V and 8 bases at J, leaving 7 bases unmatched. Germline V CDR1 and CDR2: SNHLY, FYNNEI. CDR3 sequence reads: CARRSGGAHEQFF. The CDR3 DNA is TGTGCCAGAAGGAGCGGGGGGGCCCATGAGCAGTTCTTC.

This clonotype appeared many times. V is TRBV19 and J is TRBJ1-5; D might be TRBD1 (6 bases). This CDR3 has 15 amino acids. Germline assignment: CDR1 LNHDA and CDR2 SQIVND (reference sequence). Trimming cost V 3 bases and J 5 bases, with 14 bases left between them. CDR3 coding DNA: TGTGCCAGTAGTATCCGGGACATCGTGTATCAGCCCCAGCATTTT. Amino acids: CASSIRDIVYQPQHF. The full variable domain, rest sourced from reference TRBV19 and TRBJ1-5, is DGGITQSPKYLFRKEGQNVTLSCEQNLNHDAMYWYRQDPGQGLRLIYYSQIVNDFQKGDIAEGYSVSREKKESFPLTVTSAQKNPTAFYLCASSIRDIVYQPQHFGDGTRLSIL.

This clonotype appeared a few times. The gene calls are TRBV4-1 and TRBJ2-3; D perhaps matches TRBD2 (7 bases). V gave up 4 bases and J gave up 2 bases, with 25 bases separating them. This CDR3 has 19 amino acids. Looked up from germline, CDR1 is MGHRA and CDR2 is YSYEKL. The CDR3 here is CASSPREGGVQGDTDTQYF. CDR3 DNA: TGCGCCAGCAGCCCAAGAGAAGGGGGGGTACAGGGAGACACAGATACGCAGTATTTT.

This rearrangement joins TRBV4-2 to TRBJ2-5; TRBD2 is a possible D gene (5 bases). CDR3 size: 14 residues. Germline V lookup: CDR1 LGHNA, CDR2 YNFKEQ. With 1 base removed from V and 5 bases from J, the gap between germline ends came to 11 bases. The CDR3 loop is CASSQVQEDETQYF. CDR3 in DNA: TGTGCCAGCAGCCAAGTCCAGGAGGACGAGACCCAGTACTTC.

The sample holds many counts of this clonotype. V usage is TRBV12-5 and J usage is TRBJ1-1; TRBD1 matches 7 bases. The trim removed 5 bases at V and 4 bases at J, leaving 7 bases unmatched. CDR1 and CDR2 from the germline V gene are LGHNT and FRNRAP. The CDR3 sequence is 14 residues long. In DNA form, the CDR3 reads TGTGCTAGTGGTCCCGGGACAGTGGGCACTGAAGCTTTCTTT. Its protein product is CASGPGTVGTEAFF.